One T cell receptor beta chain is described in this entry. Its antigen specificity is not known. Per-nucleotide qualities are absent, and no much larger clonotype sits a single base away. Distinct nucleotide sequences in the sample also encode this CDR3. This entry comes from a study of shared clonotypes between healthy human individuals (dated by TCRdb to between 2020 and 2021). With respect to the entire study: A few men and two women, aged 18 to 49 years, made up the cohort. Per donor, three plates each were used for CD4 naive and CD4 memory, two for CD8 naive, and one for CD8 memory. To estimate repertoire size and how much clonotype sharing occurs between individuals, the study deeply sequenced the blood TCR repertoires of 4 to 6 healthy adults. To increase sequencing depth and limit assay-specific biases, TCR repertoire library preparation and sequencing were carried out by different laboratories using diverse techniques. Between about 0.8 and 9 billion PBMCs per donor were obtained by leukapheresis.

Using the deep immunoSEQ assay, multiplex PCR amplified TCR CDR3 regions from genomic DNA. Extracted genomic DNA from each cell subset was spread evenly across all wells of several immunoSEQ 96-well plates, with each plate serving as a replicate. For sorted subsets, each replicate PCR was loaded with roughly 0.2 ug genomic DNA, equivalent to 32,000 or so T cell genomes. Purified libraries were measured with a Qubit 3.0 fluorometer, size-checked on a Bioanalyzer 2100, and measured again with the KAPA Library Quantification kit. Every immunoSEQ 96-well plate was sequenced on a dedicated single-read 150-cycle Illumina NextSeq 550 flow cell. The published analysis was carried out like this. Because the immunoSEQ output held only junctional sequences and lacked quality scores, the filtering could not match the filtering applied to full-length reads. To assign V/J genes and CDR3, sequences were annotated against IMGT germline references using PyIR, a Python wrapper for IgBLAST v1.9. Any read was removed if the V/J assignment was weak (E-value above 1e-6), the CDR3 was missing, or the read contained stop codons, out-of-frame junctions, or ambiguous translated residues. V3J clonotypes were defined as sequences sharing the same inferred V gene, J gene, and CDR3 amino acid sequence. Percentage overlap between repertoires was computed as shared unique clonotypes divided by the size of the smaller repertoire. RTK rarefaction, the Chao1 estimator, and Recon v2.1 estimates of unobserved clonotypes were used to assess repertoire richness. For all TCRbeta clonotypes obtained by the gDNA method from a few donors, generation probabilities were computed with OLGA. The source is immuneACCESS, and TCRdb retained only in-frame sequences with V and J called. Part of the clones is not carried over; for the studies checked, unresolved V genes explain less than half of this, and the remainder is unexplained. V and J calls and clone size follow that table, whereas D and trimming were derived from the DNA. The sample table lists a few million clones, approximately 94% of them with a count of one. The top ten clonotypes cover over 0.12% of the sample.

General conclusions and limits of the study: Across four donors, about 5% of naive CD4, around 3.5% of naive CD8, around 2.1% of memory CD4, and 0.4% of memory CD8 clonotypes were shared. Pairwise subsampling led to the expectation that sequencing depth would affect the degree of clonotype sharing among donors. Even with the large sequencing depth, rarefaction of the sorted-subset datasets indicated that sequencing was incomplete. Compared with non-shared clonotypes, clonotypes shared by all four sorted-subset donors had higher generation probabilities. Sampling was limited to blood, and TCR repertoires in tissue likely differ from TCR repertoires in blood. The small number of donors limited the genetic and exposure-history diversity represented. Naive subsets generally had larger estimated clonotype richness than memory subsets did.

Measured from the cysteine to the phenylalanine, the CDR3 is 14 residues long. Kept here is only the CDR3 DNA, which spans 42 bases and is read in frame from base 1. CDR1 and CDR2 (SGHNT, YENEEA) derive from the germline V gene. Trimming removed 1 base from V and 0 bases from J, leaving 5 bases between the germline ends. Donors were healthy HIV-negative adults with no recently reported acute infections or vaccinations. Only Caucasian adults living in Nashville, Tennessee, USA were represented among the donors. CD4+ T cells were enriched through magnetic negative selection, after which naive cells were positively selected on CD45RA and the remaining negative fraction served as the memory subset. Blood was collected by leukapheresis, and PBMCs were isolated by Ficoll-Histopaque density gradient centrifugation and then cryopreserved in liquid nitrogen vapor phase. Analytical flow cytometry was used to check the purity and quantity of each magnetically sorted T cell population. Genomic DNA was isolated from each sorted fraction and quantified by UV absorbance on a Nanodrop 2000c.

This receptor was taken from a man between 18 and 29 years old in good health. Here the chain combines TRBV11-3 and TRBJ2-3; the D gene cannot be resolved reliably. Sequenced sample: naive CD4+ T cells sorted from blood. The cell subset or site label of this sample denotes: CD45RA+ positively selected. In nucleotide form, the sequence is TGTGCCAGCAGCTTAGCCGGGAGCACAGATACGCAGTATTTT. Translated, it reads CASSLAGSTDTQYF.